This T cell receptor (beta chain) was sequenced in a study of blood T cell repertoires in COVID-19. Overall study context: T cells, B-cell-depleted T cells, or PBMCs supplied cDNA or gDNA.

CDR3 length: 14 amino acids. V lost 5 bases to trimming and J lost 8 bases; unmatched junction nucleotides: 8. Germline CDR1 and CDR2: SGHTS and YDEGEE. Profiled with immunoSEQ multiplex PCR; TCRdb holds only in-frame clones, not every one. The sample consists of 180,000 or so clones, 70% to 90% of them appearing once. The sequencing sample was made of peripheral blood. The J gene is TRBJ1-4, the V gene TRBV5-8; 8 bases match TRBD1. The origin of this receptor is a man aged 35 to 55 who had recovered from COVID-19. DNA for the CDR3: TGTGCCAGCAGGACCACAGGGGGAGGGGAAAAACTGTTTTTT. This encodes CASRTTGGGEKLFF.